Described below is a single TCR beta chain sequence and its context. Its antigen is still unknown. The CDR3 totals 15 residues. V shed 2 bases, J shed 6 bases, and the junction held 5 bases outside the gene matches. Germline CDR1 reads MGHRA; CDR2 reads YSYEKL. The data are from a study of beta chain features in type 1 diabetes. Study outcomes and limitations: It was possible that PCR favored shorter templates, equally so in patients and controls. cDNA sequencing could over-represent cells with high TCR expression. The study found fewer insertions and more deletions at VDJ junctions in type 1 diabetes patients. Within each of all four CD4+ subsets, Type 1 diabetes patients had TCRB CDR3s that were moderately but significantly shorter.

Since all of the isolated RNA was reverse transcribed, expressed TCRB transcripts were what got sequenced. The protocol was immunoSEQ multiplex PCR, while the TCRdb copy is restricted to in-frame clones and leaves out a portion. In the table there are 450,000 to 550,000 clones, roughly 30% of which are singletons. This TCR derives from a man aged 18 to 30 in good health. This rearrangement joins TRBV4-1 to TRBJ2-1, with TRBD2 identical over 9 bases. Sequenced: naive CD4+ T cells from blood. In DNA, the CDR3 is TGCGCCAGCAGCCAACCGCCTAGCGGGGTCAATGAGCAGTTCTTC. Translation: CASSQPPSGVNEQFF.